This T cell receptor (beta chain) originates from a study of T cells after yellow fever vaccination (dated by TCRdb to between 2017 and 2020). About the investigation overall: The SMART-Seq v4 Ultra Low Input RNA kit was used to prepare libraries from fractions with low cell numbers. To track T-cell clones before and after primary and booster YFV17D yellow fever vaccination, bulk TCR alpha and beta repertoires were sequenced longitudinally. Two healthy male donors made up the cohort, one aged 18 to 30 years and the other aged 30 to 40 years. Blood samples were taken at several timepoints before and after primary and secondary immunization, and bulk PBMC replicates and cell subsets were isolated.

What this sample's treatment or condition label stands for: live attenuated yellow fever vaccine strain. At each blood-draw timepoint, two biological replicates of bulk PBMCs were collected. A standard Ficoll-Paque protocol was used to isolate PBMCs from peripheral blood. TriZol was used to extract RNA from bulk PBMCs, from CD4 and CD8 fractions, and from dextramer-positive and dextramer-negative fractions. The CDR3 sequence holds 13 residues, the cysteine and phenylalanine included. Solely the CDR3 DNA is kept, with 39 bases framed from the first base. V and J are truncated by 8 bases and 1 base respectively, leaving an intervening sequence of 9 bases. Per the germline V gene, SNHLY is the CDR1 and FYNNEI is the CDR2. About this clonotype: The target of this receptor is not known. No base quality information exists; no much larger clone differs at one position.

Study-wide findings and limitations: A small share of clonotypes was detected in both CD4 and CD8 compartments, with the overlap likely arising from convergent recombination. The secondary T-cell response was weaker than the primary response but faster, peaking on day 5 instead of day 15. Computational filtering was required because FACS-sorted repertoires could contain abundant contaminating clonotypes from the bulk population. After the booster, most of the clones that had expanded following primary vaccination were detected again (just under 97% of CD4 and around 90% of CD8), which suggests that memory was broadly maintained. Because the study included only a couple of donors, the extent to which the findings can be generalized is limited.

Synthesis of TCR cDNA relied on 5'RACE template switching, a step that introduced a universal primer site along with unique molecular identifiers. cDNA synthesis was primed from both the TCR alpha and TCR beta constant segments. Libraries were amplified in two PCR steps, with sample barcodes and sequencing adapters added in the second step. Sequencing of the libraries was done on either Illumina HiSeq 2500 (2x100 bp) or NovaSeq (2x150 bp). The study's own analysis went as follows. Reads were demultiplexed and collapsed into UMI consensus sequences with MIGEC, and V(D)J alignment was performed with MiXCR. Clonotypes responding to the vaccine were identified with edgeR on replicate PBMC samples, with the criteria of FDR below 0.01 and a log2 fold change above 5 up to day 15. Each bulk clonotype received a CD4 or CD8 identity based on whether the sequenced CD4 or CD8 repertoire contained that clonotype at higher abundance. The public reads were run again by TCRdb, first through fastp at Q25 and then through MiXCR, and only productive beta chains were kept. Records with the same CDR3 protein are collapsed into one entry carrying the most frequent genes and DNA. The V and J calls, along with clone size, are taken from TCRdb and not from the paper's own processing. The sample profile shows 620,000 or so distinct CDR3 sequences; roughly a sixth of them were found once. The ten largest clones add up to approximately 15% of the sample.

The sample in question was PBMCs, obtained 5 days after the first yellow fever vaccination. This TCR was sampled from a young man who received the YFV17D yellow fever vaccine. This sequence uses TRBV2 and TRBJ1-3; the D gene remains uncertain. The CDR3: CASGKSSGNTIYF. The sequence in DNA is TGTGCCAGCGGAAAATCATCTGGAAACACCATATATTTT. The entire variable domain, with the stretches around the CDR3 drawn from the reference TRBV2 and TRBJ1-3 proteins, is EPEVTQTPSHQVTQMGQEVILRCVPISNHLYFYWYRQILGQKVEFLVSFYNNEISEKSEIFDDQFSVERPDGSNFTLKIRSTKLEDSAMYFCASGKSSGNTIYFGEGSWLTVV.